This T cell receptor (beta chain) was profiled in a study of blood T cells in healthy people across ages. This clonotype was found a few times. Germline lookup yields CDR1 DFQATT and CDR2 SNEGSKA (reference sequence). CDR3 size: 13 residues. V trimming: 2 bases; J trimming: 4 bases; junction bases outside the gene matches: 3. Each sample gave at least 6.5 million isolated PBMCs. Sample-barcoded 5' priming and a J-beta primer mix drove a second PCR of about 6 to 11 cycles. A 12-random-nucleotide template-switch adaptor tagged each cDNA molecule. TCRdb used MiXCR to reprocess the 5' RACE reads, holding one entry per CDR3 protein. The sample has some 1.5 million distinct CDR3 sequences, roughly 27% seen once.

The clonotype originates from a woman aged 25 to 39 in good health. The sample comprised blood. The rearrangement uses TRBV20-1 and TRBJ1-1; 8 bases are shared with TRBD1. CDR3 in amino acids: CSARPQGATEAFF. CDR3 nucleotide sequence: TGCAGTGCTAGACCTCAGGGGGCCACTGAAGCTTTCTTT.